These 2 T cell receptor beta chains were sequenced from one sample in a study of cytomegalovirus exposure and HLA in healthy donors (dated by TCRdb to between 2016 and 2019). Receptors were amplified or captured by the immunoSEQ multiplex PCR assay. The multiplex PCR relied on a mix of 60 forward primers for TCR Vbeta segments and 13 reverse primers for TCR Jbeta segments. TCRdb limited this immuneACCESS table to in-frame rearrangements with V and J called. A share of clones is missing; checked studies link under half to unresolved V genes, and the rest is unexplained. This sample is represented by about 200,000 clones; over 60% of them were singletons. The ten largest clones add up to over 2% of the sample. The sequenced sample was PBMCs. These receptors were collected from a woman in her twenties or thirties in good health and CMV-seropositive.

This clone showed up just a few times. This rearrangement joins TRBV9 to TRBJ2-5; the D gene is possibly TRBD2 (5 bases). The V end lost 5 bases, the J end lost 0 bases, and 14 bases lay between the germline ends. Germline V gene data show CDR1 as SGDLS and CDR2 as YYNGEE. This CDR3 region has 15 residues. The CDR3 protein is CASSGTLAYQETQYF. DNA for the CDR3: TGTGCCAGCAGTGGAACTCTAGCTTACCAAGAGACCCAGTACTTC.

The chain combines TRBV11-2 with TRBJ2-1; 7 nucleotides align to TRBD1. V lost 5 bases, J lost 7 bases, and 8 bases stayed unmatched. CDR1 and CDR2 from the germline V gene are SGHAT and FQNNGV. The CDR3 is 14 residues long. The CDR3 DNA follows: TGTGCCAGCAGCACATACAGGGGTAGGAATGAGCAGTTCTTC. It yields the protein CASSTYRGRNEQFF.